A selection of T cell receptor beta chains follows, all from one sample in a study of regulatory T cells in long-lasting Graves disease. TCRdb used MiXCR to reprocess the multiplex PCR reads, holding one entry per CDR3 protein. The repertoire has hundreds of thousands of distinct CDR3 sequences, roughly 23% of them found once; the top ten carry 13% to 15%. Sequencing was performed on peripheral blood mononuclear cells (PBMCs), taken when the disease was refractory, from a patient treated with antithyroid drugs. The receptor source for this set is a female donor with Graves disease. Each CDR3 is given with its conserved first and last residue. A D gene is named only where the DNA matches it firmly. A row's size may be missing; if present it is once, few, many or a size class.

d_call j_call clone_size v_call cdr3_nt cdr3_aa
. TRBJ2-5 many TRBV6-1 TGTGCCAGCAGAGGGGGGTCCTGGATACAAGAGACCCAGTACTTC CASRGGSWIQETQYF
TRBD2 TRBJ2-7 . TRBV20-1 TGCAGTGCTAGAGATGGGGGGAGGGCCAGAAACGAGCAGTACTTC CSARDGGRARNEQYF
. TRBJ2-5 few TRBV7-2 TGTGCCAGCCAATTACTAGATCCGTACCAAGAGACCCAGTACTTC CASQLLDPYQETQYF
. TRBJ1-1 many TRBV28 TGTGCCAGCAGCCAGGGCCGAACTGAAGCTTTCTTT CASSQGRTEAFF
. TRBJ2-2 few TRBV19 TGTGCCAGTAGTATACTACAGGCGCACACCGGGGAGCTGTTTTTT CASSILQAHTGELFF
. TRBJ1-5 . TRBV5-1 TGCGCCAGCAGCTTGGCAGGTATTAGCAATCAGCCCCAGCATTTT CASSLAGISNQPQHF
TRBD1 TRBJ2-7 . TRBV5-1 TGCGCCAGCAGCCTAGACAGGGGGAATTCCTACGAGCAGTACTTC CASSLDRGNSYEQYF
TRBD2 TRBJ2-2 few TRBV9 TGTGCCAGCAGCGTAGGTAGCGGGAGGAGAGCCGGGGAGCTGTTTTTT CASSVGSGRRAGELFF
TRBD1 TRBJ2-5 many TRBV28 TGTGCCAGCAGCACCACAGGGGGCGGGTTAGAGACCCAGTACTTC CASSTTGGGLETQYF
. TRBJ1-2 . TRBV29-1 TGCAGCGTTGAACTCGGCTATGGCTACACCTTC CSVELGYGYTF
. TRBJ1-5 few TRBV12-3/TRBV12-4 TGTGCCAGCAGTTTCGTGTTGGCAACCAAGAGCAATCAGCCCCAGCATTTT CASSFVLATKSNQPQHF
. TRBJ2-2 few TRBV7-2 TGTGCCAGCAGCTTCGAGCCAGCCGGGGAGCTGTTTTTT CASSFEPAGELFF
. TRBJ2-4 . TRBV30 TGTGCCTGGATGGGGGGAGGCCGAGGTGCCAAAAACATTCAGTACTTC CAWMGGGRGAKNIQYF
. TRBJ1-4 many TRBV6-5 TGTGCCAGCAGTTACTCGATGAGTCCTCGGGGTGAAAAACTGTTTTTT CASSYSMSPRGEKLFF
TRBD1 TRBJ2-5 many TRBV10-3 TGTGCCATGAGCCTTGACAGGGGAGAGACCCAGTACTTC CAMSLDRGETQYF
TRBD1 TRBJ1-2 . TRBV4-1 TGCGCCAGCAGCCAAGACCGGGACAGTGGCTATGGCTACACCTTC CASSQDRDSGYGYTF
. TRBJ2-5 few TRBV6-1 TGTGCCACCGTGGAATGGGGCCTGGAGACCCAGTACTTC CATVEWGLETQYF
. TRBJ2-7 many TRBV12-3/TRBV12-4 TGTGCCAGCAGTCAAAGGACGGCCCATCCCTACGAGCAGTACTTC CASSQRTAHPYEQYF
. TRBJ1-5 . TRBV19 TGTGCCAGTGGCCTGGCGTCCAATCAGCCCCAGCATTTT CASGLASNQPQHF
. TRBJ1-2 many TRBV28 TGTGCCAGCTCAGGCCAGGGGACTGGGAGCGGCTACACCTTC CASSGQGTGSGYTF
. TRBJ2-6 . TRBV5-1 TGCGCCAGCCGGGGCGGGTTAACCAACTCTGGGGCCAACGTCCTGACTTTC CASRGGLTNSGANVLTF
. TRBJ2-7 many TRBV28 TGTGCCAGCAAGGGGGGATCCTACGAGCAGTACTTC CASKGGSYEQYF
. TRBJ2-2 many TRBV19 TGTGCCAGTAGTTGGACAACTCAAATGAACACCGGGGAGCTGTTTTTT CASSWTTQMNTGELFF
TRBD1 TRBJ1-2 . TRBV12-3/TRBV12-4 TGTGCCAGCAGTTTTGGGACAGGGGGCGAGGGCTACACCTTC CASSFGTGGEGYTF
. TRBJ2-2 few TRBV24-1 TGTGCCACCATCTCTCCGACCGGGGAGCTGTTTTTT CATISPTGELFF
. TRBJ1-2 many TRBV2 TGTGCCAGCAGGCTGGGGGGGAACTATGGCTACACCTTC CASRLGGNYGYTF
. TRBJ2-2 . TRBV9 TGTGCCAGCAGCGTAGTAGGGCGAAGGCGTACCGGGGAGCTGTTTTTT CASSVVGRRRTGELFF
TRBD1 TRBJ1-6 few TRBV15 TGTGCCACCAGCAGTCGACAGGGCCTAGGTTCACCCCTCCACTTT CATSSRQGLGSPLHF